The clone carrying this T cell receptor beta chain was recorded at least ten times. This entry comes from a study of T-cell memory formation after mild COVID-19. A single record per CDR3 protein comes from TCRdb applying MiXCR to the 5' RACE reads. This sample yields approximately 99,000 distinct CDR3 sequences, of which 15% to 20% are seen a single time; 5% to 6.5% belongs to the top ten. Germline values: CDR1 ENHRY, CDR2 SYGVKD. Deletions cut 6 bases from V and 6 bases from J, with 7 bases between. The CDR3 extends over 11 amino acids. This receptor was taken from a man younger than 35 who had mild COVID-19 (a few samples of this study predate the infection). Cell type and time point are not known. The chain joins TRBV10-3 to TRBJ2-3; D remains ambiguous. Material: PBMCs or a T cell subset sorted from them (not recorded which). The CDR3 is CAIRERDTQYF. Written as DNA, the CDR3 is TGTGCCATCAGGGAGAGGGATACGCAGTATTTT.